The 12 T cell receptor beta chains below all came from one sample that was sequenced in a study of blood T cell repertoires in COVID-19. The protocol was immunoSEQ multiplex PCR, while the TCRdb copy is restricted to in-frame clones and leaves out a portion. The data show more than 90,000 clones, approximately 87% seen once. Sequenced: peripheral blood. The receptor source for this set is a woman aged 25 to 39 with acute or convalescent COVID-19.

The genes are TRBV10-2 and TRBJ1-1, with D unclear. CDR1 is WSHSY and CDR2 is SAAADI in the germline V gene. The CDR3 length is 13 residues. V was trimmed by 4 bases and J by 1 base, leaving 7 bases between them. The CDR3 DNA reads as TGCGCCAGCAGTGCAATCAGGAACACTGAAGCTTTCTTT. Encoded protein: CASSAIRNTEAFF.

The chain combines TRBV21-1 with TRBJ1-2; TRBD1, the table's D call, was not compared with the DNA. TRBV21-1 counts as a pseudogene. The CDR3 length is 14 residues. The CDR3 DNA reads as TGTGCCAGCAGCACAAGAGGCAGGGGCTATGGCTACACCTTC. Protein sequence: CASSTRGRGYGYTF.

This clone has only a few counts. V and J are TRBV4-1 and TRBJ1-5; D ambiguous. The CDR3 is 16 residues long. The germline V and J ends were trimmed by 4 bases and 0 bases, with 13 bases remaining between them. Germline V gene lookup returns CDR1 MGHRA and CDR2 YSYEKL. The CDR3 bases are TGCGCCAGCAGCCGCTTGGCAGACAATAGCAATCAGCCCCAGCATTTT. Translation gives CASSRLADNSNQPQHF.

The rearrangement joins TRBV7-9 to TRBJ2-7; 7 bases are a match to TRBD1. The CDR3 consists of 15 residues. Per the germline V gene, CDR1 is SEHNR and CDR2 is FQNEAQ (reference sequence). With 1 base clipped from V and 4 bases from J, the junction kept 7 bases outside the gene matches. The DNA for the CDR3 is TGTGCCAGCAGCTTAGAGGGGGCCAGGGTATACGAGCAGTACTTC. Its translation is CASSLEGARVYEQYF.

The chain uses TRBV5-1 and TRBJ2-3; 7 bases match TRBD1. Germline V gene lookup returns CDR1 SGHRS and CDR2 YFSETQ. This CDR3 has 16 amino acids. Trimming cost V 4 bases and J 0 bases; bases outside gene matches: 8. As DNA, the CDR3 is TGCGCCAGCAGCCTAGGCCGACAGGGTAGCACAGATACGCAGTATTTT. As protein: CASSLGRQGSTDTQYF.

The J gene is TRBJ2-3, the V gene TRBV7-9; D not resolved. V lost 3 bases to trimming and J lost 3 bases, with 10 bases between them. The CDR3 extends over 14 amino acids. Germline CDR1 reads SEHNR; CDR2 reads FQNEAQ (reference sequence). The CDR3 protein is CASSFEENTDTQYF. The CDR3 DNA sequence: TGTGCCAGCAGCTTTGAGGAGAATACAGATACGCAGTATTTT. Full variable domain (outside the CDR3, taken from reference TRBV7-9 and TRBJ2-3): DTGVSQNPRHKITKRGQNVTFRCDPISEHNRLYWYRQTLGQGPEFLTYFQNEAQLEKSRLLSDRFSAERPKGSFSTLEIQRTEQGDSAMYLCASSFEENTDTQYFGPGTRLTVL.

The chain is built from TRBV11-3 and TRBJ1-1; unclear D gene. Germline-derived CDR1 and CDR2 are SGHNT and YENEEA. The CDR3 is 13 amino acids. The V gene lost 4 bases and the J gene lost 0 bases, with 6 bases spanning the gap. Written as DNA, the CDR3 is TGTGCCAGCAGCTCCGACATGAACACTGAAGCTTTCTTT. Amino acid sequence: CASSSDMNTEAFF.

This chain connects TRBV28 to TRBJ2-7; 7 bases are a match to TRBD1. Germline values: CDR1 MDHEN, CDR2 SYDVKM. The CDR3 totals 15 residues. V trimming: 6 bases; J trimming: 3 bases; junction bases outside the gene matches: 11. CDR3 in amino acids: CASSPPRDSIYEQYF. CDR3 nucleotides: TGTGCCAGCAGCCCCCCCCGGGACAGTATCTACGAGCAGTACTTC. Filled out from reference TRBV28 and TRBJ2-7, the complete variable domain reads DVKVTQSSRYLVKRTGEKVFLECVQDMDHENMFWYRQDPGLGLRLIYFSYDVKMKEKGDIPEGYSVSREKKERFSLILESASTNQTSMYLCASSPPRDSIYEQYFGPGTRLTVT.

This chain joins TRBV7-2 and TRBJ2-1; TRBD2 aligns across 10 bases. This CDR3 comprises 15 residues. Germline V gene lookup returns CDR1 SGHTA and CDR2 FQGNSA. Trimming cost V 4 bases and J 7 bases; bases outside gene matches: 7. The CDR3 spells CASSSKRGGWNEQFF. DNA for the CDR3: TGTGCCAGCAGCTCAAAGCGGGGGGGCTGGAATGAGCAGTTCTTC.

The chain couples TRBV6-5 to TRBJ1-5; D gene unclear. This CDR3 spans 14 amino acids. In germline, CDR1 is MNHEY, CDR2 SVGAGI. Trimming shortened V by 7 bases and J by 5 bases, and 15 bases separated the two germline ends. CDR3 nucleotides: TGTGCCAGCAAGCGGGCCAGCAGGTATCAGCCCCAGCATTTT. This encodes CASKRASRYQPQHF.

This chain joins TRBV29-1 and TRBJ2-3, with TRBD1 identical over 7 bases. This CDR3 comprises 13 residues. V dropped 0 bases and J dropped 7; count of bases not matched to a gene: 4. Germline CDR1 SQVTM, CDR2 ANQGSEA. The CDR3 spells CSVEDGTANTQYF. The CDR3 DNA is TGCAGCGTTGAAGACGGGACAGCAAATACGCAGTATTTT.

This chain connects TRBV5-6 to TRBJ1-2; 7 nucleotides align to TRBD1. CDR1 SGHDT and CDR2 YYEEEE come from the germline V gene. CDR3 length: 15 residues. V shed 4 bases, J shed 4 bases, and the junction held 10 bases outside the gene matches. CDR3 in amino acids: CASSPGTARIYGYTF. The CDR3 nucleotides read TGTGCCAGCAGCCCCGGGACAGCGAGAATCTATGGCTACACCTTC.